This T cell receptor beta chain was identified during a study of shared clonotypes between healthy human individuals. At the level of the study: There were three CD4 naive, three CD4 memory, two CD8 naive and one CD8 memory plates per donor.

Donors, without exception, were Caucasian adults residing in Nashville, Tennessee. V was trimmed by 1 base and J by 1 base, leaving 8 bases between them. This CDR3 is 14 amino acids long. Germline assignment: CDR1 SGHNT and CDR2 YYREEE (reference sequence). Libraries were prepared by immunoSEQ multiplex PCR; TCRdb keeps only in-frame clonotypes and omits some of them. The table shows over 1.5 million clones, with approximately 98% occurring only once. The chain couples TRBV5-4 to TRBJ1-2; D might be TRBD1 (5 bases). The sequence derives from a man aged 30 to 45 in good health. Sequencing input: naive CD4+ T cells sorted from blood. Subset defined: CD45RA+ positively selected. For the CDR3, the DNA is TGTGCCAGCAGCTTGCACGGGGGTAACTATGGCTACACCTTC. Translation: CASSLHGGNYGYTF.